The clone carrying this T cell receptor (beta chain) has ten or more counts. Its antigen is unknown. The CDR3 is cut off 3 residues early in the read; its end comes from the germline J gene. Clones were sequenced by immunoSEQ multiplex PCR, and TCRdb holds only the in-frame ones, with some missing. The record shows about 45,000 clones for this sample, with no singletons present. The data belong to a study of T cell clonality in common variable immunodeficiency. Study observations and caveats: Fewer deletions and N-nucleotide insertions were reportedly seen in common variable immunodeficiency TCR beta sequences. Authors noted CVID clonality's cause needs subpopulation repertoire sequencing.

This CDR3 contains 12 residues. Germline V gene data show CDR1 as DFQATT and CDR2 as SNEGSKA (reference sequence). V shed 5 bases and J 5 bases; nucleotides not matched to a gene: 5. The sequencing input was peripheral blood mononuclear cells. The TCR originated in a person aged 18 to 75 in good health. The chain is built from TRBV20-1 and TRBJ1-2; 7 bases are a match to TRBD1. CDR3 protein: CSAQTGSYGYTF. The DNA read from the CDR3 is TGCAGTGCTCAGACAGGGAGTTATGGC.